This TCR beta chain stems from a study of shared clonotypes between healthy human individuals. Across the study: A couple of women and three men aged 18 to 49 made up the donors.

Points on this clone: Its antigen remains unknown.

Here immunoSEQ multiplex PCR was the method, and the copy in TCRdb shows in-frame clones only, minus some. The top ten hold 0.39% of the sample, which has about 2.3 million clones, 85% to 95% seen once. The study's findings and limits: As a rule, naive subsets had a larger estimated richness than memory subsets.

The V end was cut by 4 bases, the J end by 0 bases, with 20 bases between. The germline CDR1 and CDR2 sequences are SGDLS and YYNGEE. The length of the CDR3 is 17 residues. This sequence joins TRBV9 and TRBJ2-7; D is perhaps TRBD1 or TRBD2 (5 bases each). The TCR sequence derives from a young man in good health. Some clones in this sample may be carry-over from other donors' samples. The sample taken for sequencing was naive CD4+ T cells from PBMCs. Subset reported: CD45RA+ positively selected. The CDR3 DNA is TGTGCCAGCAGCCCTGGGACCGATTACCGCCTCTCCTACGAGCAGTACTTC. This sequence encodes CASSPGTDYRLSYEQYF.